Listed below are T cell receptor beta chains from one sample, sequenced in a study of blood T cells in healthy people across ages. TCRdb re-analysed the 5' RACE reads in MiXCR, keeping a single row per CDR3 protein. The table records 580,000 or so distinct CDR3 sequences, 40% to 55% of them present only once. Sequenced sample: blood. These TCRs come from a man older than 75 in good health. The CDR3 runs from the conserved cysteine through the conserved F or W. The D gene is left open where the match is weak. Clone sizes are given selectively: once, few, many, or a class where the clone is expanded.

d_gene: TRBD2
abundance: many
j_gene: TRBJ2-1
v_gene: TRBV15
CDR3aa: CATSRVSGGVYNEQFF
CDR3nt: TGTGCCACCAGCAGAGTCAGCGGGGGGGTTTACAATGAGCAGTTCTTC

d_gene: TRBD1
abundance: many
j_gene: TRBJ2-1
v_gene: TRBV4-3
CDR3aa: CASSQLGTGEENEQFF
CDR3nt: TGCGCCAGCAGCCAACTCGGGACAGGGGAAGAAAATGAGCAGTTCTTC

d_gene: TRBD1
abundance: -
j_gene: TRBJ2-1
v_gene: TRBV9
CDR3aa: CASSFTGEGYNEQFF
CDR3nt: TGTGCCAGCAGCTTTACAGGGGAAGGCTACAATGAGCAGTTCTTC

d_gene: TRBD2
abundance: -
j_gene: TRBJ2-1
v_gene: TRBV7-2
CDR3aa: CASSLSTGLAAKEQFF
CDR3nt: TGTGCCAGCAGCTTATCGACTGGACTAGCGGCCAAGGAGCAGTTCTTC

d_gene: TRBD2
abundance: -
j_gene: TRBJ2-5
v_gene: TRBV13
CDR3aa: CASSLALSGRGNEQYF
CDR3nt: TGTGCCAGCAGCTTAGCCCTTAGCGGGCGTGGCAATGAGCAGTACTTC

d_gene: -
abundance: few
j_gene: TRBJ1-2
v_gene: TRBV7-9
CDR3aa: CASSRPPPYIYGYTF
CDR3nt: TGTGCCAGCAGCCGCCCCCCCCCATACATCTATGGCTACACCTTC

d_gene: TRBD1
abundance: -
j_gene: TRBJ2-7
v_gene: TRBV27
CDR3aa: CASSLVRGNNYEQYF
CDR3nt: TGTGCCAGCAGTTTAGTCAGGGGGAACAACTACGAGCAGTACTTC

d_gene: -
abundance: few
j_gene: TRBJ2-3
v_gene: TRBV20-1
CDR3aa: CSARDRDHSATDTQYF
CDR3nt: TGCAGTGCTAGAGATCGCGACCACTCGGCCACAGATACGCAGTATTTT

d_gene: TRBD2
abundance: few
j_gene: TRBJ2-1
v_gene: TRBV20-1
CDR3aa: CSARPGTSGRGEQFF
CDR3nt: TGCAGTGCTAGGCCAGGGACTAGCGGGAGGGGTGAGCAGTTCTTC

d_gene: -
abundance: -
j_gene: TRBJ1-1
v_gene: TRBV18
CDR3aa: CASSHAGTDTEAFF
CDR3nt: TGTGCCAGCTCACACGCCGGGACTGACACTGAAGCTTTCTTT

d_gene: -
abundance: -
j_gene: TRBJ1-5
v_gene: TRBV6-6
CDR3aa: CASSYSGSGGGNQPQHF
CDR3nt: TGTGCCAGCAGTTACTCTGGCTCCGGAGGAGGCAATCAGCCCCAGCATTTT

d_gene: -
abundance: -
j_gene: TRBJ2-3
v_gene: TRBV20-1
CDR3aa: CSAANLGDTQYF
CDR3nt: TGCAGTGCTGCAAACCTAGGGGATACGCAGTATTTT

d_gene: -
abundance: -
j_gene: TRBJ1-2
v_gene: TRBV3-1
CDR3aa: CASSQEALSNYSYTF
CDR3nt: TGTGCCAGCAGCCAAGAAGCGTTGAGTAACTATAGCTACACCTTC

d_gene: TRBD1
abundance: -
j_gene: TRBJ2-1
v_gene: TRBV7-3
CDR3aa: CASSWDRADYNEQFF
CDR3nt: TGTGCCAGCAGCTGGGACAGGGCGGACTACAATGAGCAGTTCTTC

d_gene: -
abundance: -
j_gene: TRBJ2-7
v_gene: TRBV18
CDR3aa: CASSSQGMGTYEQYF
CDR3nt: TGTGCCAGCTCATCACAGGGTATGGGGACCTACGAGCAGTACTTC

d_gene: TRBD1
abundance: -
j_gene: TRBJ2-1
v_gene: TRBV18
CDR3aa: CASSPTIRTGTFGEQFF
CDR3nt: TGTGCCAGCTCACCGACCATTCGGACAGGGACGTTCGGTGAGCAGTTCTTC

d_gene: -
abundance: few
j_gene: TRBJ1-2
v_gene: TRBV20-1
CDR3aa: CSAPDWTISCSYTF
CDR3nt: TGCAGTGCCCCAGACTGGACGATCAGTTGTAGCTACACCTTC

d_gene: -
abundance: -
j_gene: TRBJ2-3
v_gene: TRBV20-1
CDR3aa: CSARVSARTGTQYF
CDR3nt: TGCAGTGCTAGAGTATCCGCACGCACAGGTACGCAGTATTTT

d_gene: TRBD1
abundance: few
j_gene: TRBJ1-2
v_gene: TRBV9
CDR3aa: CASSDIWTGDGYTF
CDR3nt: TGTGCCAGCAGCGACATTTGGACAGGGGATGGCTACACCTTC

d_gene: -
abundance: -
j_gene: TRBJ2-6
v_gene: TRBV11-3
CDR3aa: CASSLGGDRANVLTF
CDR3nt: TGTGCCAGCAGCTTAGGGGGGGACCGGGCCAACGTCCTGACTTTC

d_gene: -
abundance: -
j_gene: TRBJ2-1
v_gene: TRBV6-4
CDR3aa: CASSPLDGPNNEQFF
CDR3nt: TGTGCCAGCAGTCCACTGGACGGACCTAACAATGAGCAGTTCTTC

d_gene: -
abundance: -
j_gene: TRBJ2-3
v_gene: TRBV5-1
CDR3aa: CASSEGGQTTDTQYF
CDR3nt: TGCGCCAGCAGCGAGGGGGGACAAACCACAGATACGCAGTATTTT

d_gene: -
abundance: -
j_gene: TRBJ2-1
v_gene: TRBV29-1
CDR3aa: CCGRTDYNEQFF
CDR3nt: TGCTGCGGGCGAACAGACTACAATGAGCAGTTCTTC

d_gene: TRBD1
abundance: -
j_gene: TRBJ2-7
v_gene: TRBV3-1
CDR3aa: CASSQDRDRVSYEQYF
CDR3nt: TGTGCCAGCAGCCAAGATAGGGACAGGGTGTCCTACGAGCAGTACTTC

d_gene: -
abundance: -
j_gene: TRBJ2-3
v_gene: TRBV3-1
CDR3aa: CASSQGHSTDTQYF
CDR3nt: TGTGCCAGCAGCCAAGGTCATTCCACAGATACGCAGTATTTT

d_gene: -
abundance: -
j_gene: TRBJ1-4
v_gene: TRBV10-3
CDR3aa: CATKGTGENEKLFF
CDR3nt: TGTGCCACTAAGGGCACAGGAGAAAATGAAAAACTGTTTTTT

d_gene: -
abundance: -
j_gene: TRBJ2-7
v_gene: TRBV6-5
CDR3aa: CAGRRAIGGEQYF
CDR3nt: TGTGCCGGCAGGCGGGCCATAGGGGGCGAGCAGTACTTC

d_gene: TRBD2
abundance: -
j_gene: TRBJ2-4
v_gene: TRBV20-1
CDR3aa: CSAAGLAGGAKNIQYF
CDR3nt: TGCAGTGCTGCGGGACTAGCGGGAGGGGCCAAAAACATTCAGTACTTC

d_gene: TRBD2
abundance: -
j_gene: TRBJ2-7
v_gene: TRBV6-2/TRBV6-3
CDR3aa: CASSHQRGRRYEQYF
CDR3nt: TGTGCCAGCAGCCACCAGCGGGGTCGACGTTACGAGCAGTACTTC

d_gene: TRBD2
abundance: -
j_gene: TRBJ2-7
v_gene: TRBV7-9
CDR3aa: CASTSVRETPYF
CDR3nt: TGTGCCAGCACCTCCGTGCGGGAGACCCCGTACTTC

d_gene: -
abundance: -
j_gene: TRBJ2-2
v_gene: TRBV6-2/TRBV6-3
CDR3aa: CAITLPTGELFF
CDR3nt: TGTGCCATAACTCTACCTACCGGGGAGCTGTTTTTT

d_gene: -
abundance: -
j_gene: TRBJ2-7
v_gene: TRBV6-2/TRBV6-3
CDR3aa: CASSTTGHRSYEQYF
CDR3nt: TGTGCCAGCAGCACTACGGGACACCGCTCCTACGAGCAGTACTTC

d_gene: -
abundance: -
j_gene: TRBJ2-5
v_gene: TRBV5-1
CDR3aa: CASSLGSGSPQETQYF
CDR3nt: TGCGCCAGCAGCTTGGGGTCGGGGAGTCCCCAAGAGACCCAGTACTTC

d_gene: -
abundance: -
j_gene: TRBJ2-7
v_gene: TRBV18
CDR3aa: CASSEYGATYEQYF
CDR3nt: TGTGCCAGCTCCGAGTATGGAGCGACCTACGAGCAGTACTTC

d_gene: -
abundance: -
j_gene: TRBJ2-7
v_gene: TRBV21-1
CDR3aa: CASSKVRESYEQYF
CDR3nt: TGTGCCAGCAGCAAAGTTAGGGAATCCTACGAGCAGTACTTC

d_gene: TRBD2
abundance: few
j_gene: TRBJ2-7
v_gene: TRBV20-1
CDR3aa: CSARGGLAGTFSYEQYF
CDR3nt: TGCAGTGCTAGAGGGGGACTAGCGGGCACATTCTCCTACGAGCAGTACTTC

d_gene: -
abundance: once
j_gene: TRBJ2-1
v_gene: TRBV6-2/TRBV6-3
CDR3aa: CASSYPAEQFF
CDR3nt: TGTGCCAGCAGTTACCCGGCCGAGCAGTTCTTC

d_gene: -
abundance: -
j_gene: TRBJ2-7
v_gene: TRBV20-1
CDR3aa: CSAREGRTLEQYF
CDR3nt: TGCAGTGCTCGTGAGGGACGGACACTCGAGCAGTACTTC

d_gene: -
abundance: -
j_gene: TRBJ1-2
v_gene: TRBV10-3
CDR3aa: CAISDSLKPNYGYTF
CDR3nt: TGTGCCATCAGTGATTCTTTAAAACCCAACTATGGCTACACCTTC

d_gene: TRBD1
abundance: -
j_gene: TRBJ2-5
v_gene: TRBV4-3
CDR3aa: CASSVSTGTGWETQYF
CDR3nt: TGCGCCAGCAGCGTCTCGACCGGGACAGGGTGGGAGACCCAGTACTTC

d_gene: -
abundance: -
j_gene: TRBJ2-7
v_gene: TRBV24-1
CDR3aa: CATSDSGHFYEQYF
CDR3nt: TGTGCCACCAGTGATTCCGGACACTTCTACGAGCAGTACTTC

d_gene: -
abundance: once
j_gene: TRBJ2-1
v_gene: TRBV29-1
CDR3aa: CSVTLGHVRYNEQFF
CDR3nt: TGCAGCGTGACATTAGGTCACGTCCGGTACAATGAGCAGTTCTTC

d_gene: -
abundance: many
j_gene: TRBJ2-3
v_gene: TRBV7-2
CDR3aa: CASSPTGDTQYF
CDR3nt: TGTGCCAGCAGCCCCACCGGTGATACGCAGTATTTT

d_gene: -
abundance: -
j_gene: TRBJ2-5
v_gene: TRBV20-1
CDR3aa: CSVSGPQETQYF
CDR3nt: TGCAGTGTCTCGGGGCCCCAAGAGACCCAGTACTTC

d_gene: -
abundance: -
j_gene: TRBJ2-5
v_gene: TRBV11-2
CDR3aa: CASSLEFAPQYF
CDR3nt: TGTGCCAGCAGCTTAGAGTTCGCGCCGCAGTACTTC

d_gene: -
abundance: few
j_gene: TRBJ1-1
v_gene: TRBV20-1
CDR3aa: CSARSGLAFF
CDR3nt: TGCAGTGCTAGGTCGGGTCTCGCTTTCTTT

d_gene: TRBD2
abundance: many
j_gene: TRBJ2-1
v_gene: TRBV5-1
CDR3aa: CASSPRPTSGDYNEQFF
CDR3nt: TGCGCCAGCAGCCCCCGACCGACTAGCGGTGACTACAATGAGCAGTTCTTC

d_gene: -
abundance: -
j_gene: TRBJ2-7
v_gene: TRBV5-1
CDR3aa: CASSQAGSLSYEQYF
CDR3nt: TGCGCCAGCAGCCAAGCCGGGTCTCTCTCCTACGAGCAGTACTTC

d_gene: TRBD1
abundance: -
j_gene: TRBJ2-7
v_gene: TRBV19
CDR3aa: CVSSGHDRGREQYF
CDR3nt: TGTGTCAGTAGTGGACATGACAGGGGGCGCGAGCAGTACTTC

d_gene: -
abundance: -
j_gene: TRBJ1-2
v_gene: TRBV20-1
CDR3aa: CSASPVGRGDVYTF
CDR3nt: TGCAGTGCTAGCCCTGTGGGACGTGGGGACGTCTACACCTTC

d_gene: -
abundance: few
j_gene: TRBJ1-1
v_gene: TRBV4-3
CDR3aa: CASSQEGGWNTEAFF
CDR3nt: TGCGCCAGCAGCCAAGAGGGTGGTTGGAACACTGAAGCTTTCTTT

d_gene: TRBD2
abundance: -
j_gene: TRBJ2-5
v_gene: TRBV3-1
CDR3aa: CASSLPGGVQETQYF
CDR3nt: TGTGCCAGCAGCCTCCCCGGGGGGGTACAAGAGACCCAGTACTTC

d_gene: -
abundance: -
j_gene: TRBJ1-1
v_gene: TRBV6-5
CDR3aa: CASSYRMRGSLNTEAFF
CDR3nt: TGTGCCAGCAGTTACCGGATGCGAGGGTCGTTGAACACTGAAGCTTTCTTT

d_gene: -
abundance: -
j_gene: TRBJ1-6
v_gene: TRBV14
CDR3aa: CASSRGTRGSPLHF
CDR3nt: TGTGCCAGCAGCCGAGGGACGCGGGGTTCACCCCTCCACTTT

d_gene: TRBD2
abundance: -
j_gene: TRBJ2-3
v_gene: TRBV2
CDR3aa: CASRRPSGGAGTQYF
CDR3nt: TGTGCCAGCAGGCGTCCTAGCGGGGGGGCCGGTACGCAGTATTTT

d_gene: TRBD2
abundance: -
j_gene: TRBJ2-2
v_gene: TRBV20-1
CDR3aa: CSARAGSGELFF
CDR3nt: TGCAGTGCCAGAGCGGGGTCCGGGGAGCTGTTTTTT

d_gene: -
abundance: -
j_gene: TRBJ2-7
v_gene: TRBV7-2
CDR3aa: CASSSDSLLYEQYF
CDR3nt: TGTGCCAGCAGCTCCGACAGCCTATTGTACGAGCAGTACTTC

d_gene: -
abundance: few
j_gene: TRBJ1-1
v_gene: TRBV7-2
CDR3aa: CASTPGATNTEAFF
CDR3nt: TGTGCCAGCACCCCTGGCGCTACCAACACTGAGGCTTTCTTT

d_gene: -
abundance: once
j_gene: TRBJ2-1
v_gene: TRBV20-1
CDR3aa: CSARAGNEQFF
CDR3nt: TGCAGTGCTAGAGCCGGCAATGAGCAGTTCTTC